These 4 T cell receptor beta chains were sequenced from one sample in a study of regulatory T cells in long-lasting Graves disease. The TCR beta library used iRepertoire HTBI primers with Arm-PCR amplification of CDR3. MiXCR, applied by TCRdb to the multiplex PCR reads, yields one record per CDR3 protein. The table has 300,000 to 400,000 distinct CDR3 sequences, 15% to 20% seen once. Time point reported: newly diagnosed GD, antithyroid drugs for less than 3 months. The TCR library used RNA extracted from PBMCs. The sample was also reused in another study, on T cells in Graves' hyperthyroidism and ophthalmopathy.

Material: peripheral blood mononuclear cells (PBMCs), obtained at new diagnosis, from a patient treated with antithyroid drugs. These receptors were obtained from a man between 40 and 49 years old with Graves disease.

Of note for this clonotype: It is likely a read error, because the conserved phenylalanine at the end of the CDR3 is missing. This chain uses TRBV12-3 or TRBV12-4 with TRBJ2-7, with TRBD1 identical over 9 bases. This CDR3 spans 17 amino acids. The V gene end was trimmed by 7 bases and the J gene end by 3 bases; junction bases not matched to a gene: 16. The CDR3 sequence is CASTLGRTGARFYEQYL. The CDR3 bases are TGTGCCAGCACCTTAGGCCGGACAGGGGCAAGATTCTACGAGCAGTACCTC.

The V call is TRBV7-9, the J call TRBJ1-5, with 8 bases aligning to TRBD1. Trimming removed 5 bases from V and 4 bases from J; junction bases left unmatched: 4. The germline CDR1 and CDR2 sequences are SEHNR and FQNEAQ (reference sequence). The CDR3 has 14 residues. The CDR3 protein is CASSTGQGNQPQHF. The DNA for the CDR3 is TGTGCCAGCAGCACTGGACAGGGAAATCAGCCCCAGCATTTT.

This clonotype came up many times. The V call is TRBV5-8, the J call TRBJ2-1, with 8 bases aligning to TRBD2. The CDR3 consists of 16 residues. Germline loops: CDR1 SGHTS, CDR2 YDEGEE. V shed 2 bases, J shed 3 bases, and the junction held 7 bases outside the gene matches. DNA for the CDR3: TGTGCCAGCAGCTTCCACCCGGGGGGGGGCTACAATGAGCAGTTCTTC. Amino acid sequence: CASSFHPGGGYNEQFF.

This clonotype was seen a few times. This chain joins TRBV30 and TRBJ2-6, with no clear D. CDR3 size: 14 residues. The germline CDR1 and CDR2 sequences are GTSNPN and SVGIG (reference sequence). Trimming shortened V by 1 base and J by 0 bases, and 4 bases separated the two germline ends. The CDR3 here is CAWSAGSGANVLTF. The CDR3 region has the DNA TGTGCCTGGAGTGCCGGCTCTGGGGCCAACGTCCTGACTTTC.